This record looks at one T cell receptor beta chain sequence and its context. It has no known antigen specificity. Base-call qualities are not available, and no considerably larger clone is one nucleotide away. This entry is derived from a study of cytomegalovirus exposure and HLA in healthy donors (dated 2017 in TCRdb). Regarding the complete study: According to a later analysis, the approximately 130 validation repertoires were produced on the same platform as the roughly 600 repertoires of the first cohort. The study combined high-throughput TCR immunosequencing, statistical association of individual TCRs with disease status, and machine learning to predict cytomegalovirus infection status. The study was designed to test whether signatures of past pathogen exposure could be identified by cataloging public T cell receptors. Besides the first cohort of roughly 700 subjects, a separate validation cohort made up of 120 different subjects was used.

The donors were included in the validation cohort of over a hundred subjects, a group kept apart from the roughly 730-subject first cohort. Including the terminal cysteine and phenylalanine, the CDR3 comprises 15 residues. Just CDR3 DNA is preserved here, 45 bases in frame from base 1. Compared with germline, V lacks 0 bases and J lacks 2 bases; bases without a gene match: 5. The germline V gene yields SGHRS for CDR1 and YFSETQ for CDR2. The library was built by means of the immunoSEQ multiplex PCR assay. As for the authors' bioinformatics: A statistical classification framework was developed to diagnose cytomegalovirus status using the catalog of TCR beta chain sequences. As stored in TCRdb, this immuneACCESS dataset retains in-frame rearrangements with V and J assigned. A fraction of the clones does not appear; measured against another copy, unresolved V genes explain less than half of the discrepancy, and the remainder lacks a known reason. V and J calls and clone size are copied from that table; D and trimming were computed from the DNA. Counted in this sample were about 130,000 clones; about 87% of them appeared once. The ten largest clones represent 6.2% of the sample.

Summary of the overall study and its limitations: The authors suggested that the approach could potentially be extended to other disease states and immunological phenotypes. In a later analysis, TCRs clustered in the first cohort were found to also tend to co-occur in the 110 or so validation repertoires, with 94% of cluster scores above 0. The classifier was reported to diagnose cytomegalovirus status with high specificity and sensitivity in both the original cohort and the validation cohort. In vitro tests confirmed that a few of the cytomegalovirus-associated TCR beta chains recognize cytomegalovirus antigens. A later analysis lacked HLA typing for the validation cohort, so it scored co-occurrence in that cohort across all 130 or so repertoires. Most TCR sequences were seen in very few donors, while some public TCRs were found in many individuals. A total of fewer than 200 TCR beta chains were listed by the study as associated with cytomegalovirus.

The V gene is TRBV5-1 and the J gene is TRBJ2-7; 7 nucleotides in the junction match TRBD2. The clonotype originates from a woman in her thirties in good health and CMV-seropositive. Material: PBMCs. The DNA sequence reads TGCGCCAGCAGCTTGGATTCCGGGAGGCCCTACGAGCAGTACTTC. Translated, this is CASSLDSGRPYEQYF.